These 26 T cell receptor beta chains share one sample of origin, sequenced in a study of monozygotic twins with inflammatory bowel disease. TCRdb re-called the 5' RACE reads and shows each CDR3 protein once, DNA omitted. The ten most abundant clones cover 5.6% of a sample with about 300,000 distinct CDR3 sequences. Sequenced material: blood. These receptors all come from a human donor with ulcerative colitis or Crohn's disease, or a healthy co-twin of an affected twin (not recorded which).

The genes are TRBV27 and TRBJ2-7; with no DNA, the TCRdb D assignment of TRBD2 cannot be verified. The germline gives CDR1 MNHEY, CDR2 SMNVEV (reference sequence). The CDR3 is 15 amino acids. CDR3 amino acids: CASSQTGTSGYEQYF.

This chain connects TRBV25-1 to TRBJ2-3; TCRdb selects TRBD2, and the lack of DNA leaves this call unchecked. Per germline, CDR1 MGHDK and CDR2 SYGVNS. The CDR3 has 15 residues. The CDR3 loop reads CASSESGRSPDTQYF.

This chain connects TRBV7-8 to TRBJ2-7. The CDR3 contains 14 residues. Germline values: CDR1 SGHVS, CDR2 FQNEAQ. The CDR3 spells CASSLDETRYEQYF.

The rearrangement uses TRBV7-2 and TRBJ1-4; TCRdb names TRBD1, which stays unverified in the absence of DNA. Germline loops: CDR1 SGHTA, CDR2 FQGNSA. There are 16 residues in the CDR3. The CDR3 loop reads CASSLAHWTVNEKLFF.

The chain recombines TRBV5-1 with TRBJ2-7. The CDR3 is 14 residues long. CDR1 is SGHRS, CDR2 YFSETQ, per germline. CDR3 residues: CASSFGSRIYEQYF.

The chain uses TRBV18 and TRBJ1-4; TCRdb's D gene call, TRBD1, goes unchecked for lack of DNA. The CDR3 extends over 14 amino acids. Germline V gene sequence: CDR1 KGHSH, CDR2 LQKENI. CDR3 protein: CASSKTGDRKKLFF. The full variable domain, completed using reference TRBV18 and TRBJ1-4, is NAGVMQNPRHLVRRRGQEARLRCSPMKGHSHVYWYRQLPEEGLKFMVYLQKENIIDESGMPKERFSAEFPKEGPSILRIQQVVRGDSAAYFCASSKTGDRKKLFFGSGTQLSVL.

The rearrangement joins TRBV6-4 to TRBJ2-2. Germline assignment: CDR1 MRHNA and CDR2 SNTAGT. The CDR3 is 15 amino acids. CDR3 in amino acids: CASSNHSFARGELFF.

The chain uses TRBV12-3 or TRBV12-4 and TRBJ1-2; the D gene TCRdb calls, TRBD1, cannot be checked with no DNA. The CDR3 is 14 amino acids. The CDR3 sequence: CASSLEQGIYGYTF.

The chain couples TRBV12-3 or TRBV12-4 to TRBJ1-2; TCRdb's D call, TRBD1, is unchecked because there is no DNA. The CDR3 runs 15 residues. CDR3 sequence reads: CASSSGSPKAYGYTF.

The chain recombines TRBV20-1 with TRBJ1-2; TCRdb's D call, TRBD1, is unchecked because there is no DNA. Germline assignment: CDR1 DFQATT and CDR2 SNEGSKA (reference sequence). This CDR3 is 14 amino acids long. CDR3 in amino acids: CSATDRRKSYGYTF.

This chain connects TRBV7-9 to TRBJ2-1; without DNA, the TCRdb call of TRBD2 cannot be checked. The CDR3 runs 17 residues. The germline V gene encodes CDR1 SEHNR and CDR2 FQNEAQ (reference sequence). CDR3 region: CASSLVKGLAGRNEQFF.

V is TRBV12-3 or TRBV12-4 and J is TRBJ1-2; TCRdb returns TRBD1, unconfirmable since there is no DNA. The CDR3 sequence is 11 residues long. This chain's CDR3 is CASSRLGGSTF.

The chain has TRBV5-1 and TRBJ1-1; TCRdb's D gene call, TRBD1, goes unchecked for lack of DNA. In germline, CDR1 is SGHRS, CDR2 YFSETQ. The length of the CDR3 is 14 residues. This CDR3 is CASSLAGAVTEAFF.

The genes are TRBV12-3 or TRBV12-4 and TRBJ1-5. The CDR3 has 16 residues. CDR3 residues: CASSFSAGVGNQPQQF.

The CDR3 spells CASSLGTSGRGNQETQYF. The chain has TRBV7-2 and TRBJ2-5; TCRdb outputs TRBD2, but without DNA this stays unchecked. The CDR3 extends over 18 amino acids. Germline values: CDR1 SGHTA, CDR2 FQGNSA.

V and J are TRBV6-5 and TRBJ2-5; TCRdb's assignment of TRBD2 cannot be checked, as there is no DNA. The CDR3 length is 15 residues. The V gene's germline CDR1 is MNHEY and CDR2 SVGAGI. CDR3 sequence reads: CASSYGAGIVETQYF.

V gene TRBV12-5 combines with J gene TRBJ1-4; TCRdb reports TRBD1, a call that lacks DNA to check it against. Germline V gene data show CDR1 as LGHNT and CDR2 as FRNRAP. The CDR3 length is 16 residues. The CDR3 here is CASDPDRESTNEKLFF.

The V call is TRBV28, the J call TRBJ2-7; the D call of TRBD2 rests on TCRdb alone, since no DNA is present to check it. CDR3 length: 16 residues. Germline CDR1 and CDR2: MDHEN and SYDVKM. CDR3 loop: CASTERPTSGGTEQYF.

This sequence joins TRBV29-1 and TRBJ2-2; TCRdb indicates TRBD2, and absent DNA this call remains unverified. Per the germline V gene, CDR1 is SQVTM and CDR2 is ANQGSEA. The CDR3 consists of 14 residues. The CDR3 reads CSGAGYEGTGELFF.

The rearrangement joins TRBV6-2 or TRBV6-3 to TRBJ2-1; TCRdb's D call, TRBD2, is unchecked because there is no DNA. The CDR3 loop spans 19 amino acids. The germline V gene encodes CDR1 MNHEY and CDR2 SVGEGT. The CDR3 here is CASSSLGRLAGGVGNEQFF.

The chain recombines TRBV7-2 with TRBJ2-7; TCRdb designates TRBD1, a call that cannot be tested without DNA. There are 14 residues in the CDR3. The germline CDR1 and CDR2 sequences are SGHTA and FQGNSA. CDR3 sequence reads: CASSLTGALYEQYF. Drawing the rest from reference TRBV7-2 and TRBJ2-7, the complete variable domain is GAGVSQSPSNKVTEKGKDVELRCDPISGHTALYWYRQSLGQGLEFLIYFQGNSAPDKSGLPSDRFSAERTGGSVSTLTIQRTQQEDSAVYLCASSLTGALYEQYFGPGTRLTVT.

The chain employs TRBV27 and TRBJ1-5; as DNA is missing, the TRBD1 call by TCRdb cannot be tested. The CDR3 has 16 residues. Looked up from germline, CDR1 is MNHEY and CDR2 is SMNVEV (reference sequence). CDR3 sequence: CASRPGQGASNQPQHF.

The chain's CDR3 is CSASVAGVDQTQYF. The gene calls are TRBV20-1 and TRBJ2-5; with no DNA, the TCRdb D assignment of TRBD2 cannot be verified. Germline CDR1 DFQATT, CDR2 SNEGSKA (reference sequence). CDR3 length equals 14 residues.

V usage is TRBV3-1 and J usage is TRBJ2-7; there is no DNA to check the TCRdb D call of TRBD2. CDR3 length: 15 amino acids. CDR1 and CDR2 (germline): LGHDT, YNNKEL (reference sequence). CDR3 sequence reads: CASRSRGEGTYEQYF.

The chain recombines TRBV20-1 with TRBJ2-1; the D call from TCRdb, TRBD1, cannot be confirmed without DNA. Germline V lookup: CDR1 DFQATT, CDR2 SNEGSKA (reference sequence). The CDR3 is 15 residues long. CDR3 protein: CSALTGTGVTNEQFF.

The chain recombines TRBV10-3 with TRBJ2-3; TCRdb names TRBD1, which stays unverified in the absence of DNA. Germline V CDR1 and CDR2: ENHRY, SYGVKD. The CDR3 runs 13 residues. CDR3: CAIGTGGLDTQYF.